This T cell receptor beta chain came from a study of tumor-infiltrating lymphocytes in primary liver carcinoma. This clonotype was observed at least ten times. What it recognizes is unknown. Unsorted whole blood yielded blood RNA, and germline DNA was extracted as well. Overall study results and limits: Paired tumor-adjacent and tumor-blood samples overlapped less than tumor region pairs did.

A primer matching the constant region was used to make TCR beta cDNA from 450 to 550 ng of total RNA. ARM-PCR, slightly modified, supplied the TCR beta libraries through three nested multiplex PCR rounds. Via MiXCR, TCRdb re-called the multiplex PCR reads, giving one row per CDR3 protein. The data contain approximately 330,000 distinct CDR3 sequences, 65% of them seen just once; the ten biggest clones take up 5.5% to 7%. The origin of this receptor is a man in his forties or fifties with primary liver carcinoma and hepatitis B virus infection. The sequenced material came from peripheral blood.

CDR3 DNA sequence: TGTGCCAGCAGCTTAGGGGGAGCGAGAAGCTCCTACAATGAGCAGTTCTTC. This translates into CASSLGGARSSYNEQFF. The rearrangement joins TRBV11-2 to TRBJ2-1, with D maybe TRBD2 (5 bases). V shed 1 base and J shed 0 bases, with 13 bases lying between them. This CDR3 is 17 amino acids long. Germline V gene data show CDR1 as SGHAT and CDR2 as FQNNGV. The whole variable domain, remainder taken from reference TRBV11-2 and TRBJ2-1, is EAGVAQSPRYKIIEKRQSVAFWCNPISGHATLYWYQQILGQGPKLLIQFQNNGVVDDSQLPKDRFSAERLKGVDSTLKIQPAKLEDSAVYLCASSLGGARSSYNEQFFGPGTRLTVL.